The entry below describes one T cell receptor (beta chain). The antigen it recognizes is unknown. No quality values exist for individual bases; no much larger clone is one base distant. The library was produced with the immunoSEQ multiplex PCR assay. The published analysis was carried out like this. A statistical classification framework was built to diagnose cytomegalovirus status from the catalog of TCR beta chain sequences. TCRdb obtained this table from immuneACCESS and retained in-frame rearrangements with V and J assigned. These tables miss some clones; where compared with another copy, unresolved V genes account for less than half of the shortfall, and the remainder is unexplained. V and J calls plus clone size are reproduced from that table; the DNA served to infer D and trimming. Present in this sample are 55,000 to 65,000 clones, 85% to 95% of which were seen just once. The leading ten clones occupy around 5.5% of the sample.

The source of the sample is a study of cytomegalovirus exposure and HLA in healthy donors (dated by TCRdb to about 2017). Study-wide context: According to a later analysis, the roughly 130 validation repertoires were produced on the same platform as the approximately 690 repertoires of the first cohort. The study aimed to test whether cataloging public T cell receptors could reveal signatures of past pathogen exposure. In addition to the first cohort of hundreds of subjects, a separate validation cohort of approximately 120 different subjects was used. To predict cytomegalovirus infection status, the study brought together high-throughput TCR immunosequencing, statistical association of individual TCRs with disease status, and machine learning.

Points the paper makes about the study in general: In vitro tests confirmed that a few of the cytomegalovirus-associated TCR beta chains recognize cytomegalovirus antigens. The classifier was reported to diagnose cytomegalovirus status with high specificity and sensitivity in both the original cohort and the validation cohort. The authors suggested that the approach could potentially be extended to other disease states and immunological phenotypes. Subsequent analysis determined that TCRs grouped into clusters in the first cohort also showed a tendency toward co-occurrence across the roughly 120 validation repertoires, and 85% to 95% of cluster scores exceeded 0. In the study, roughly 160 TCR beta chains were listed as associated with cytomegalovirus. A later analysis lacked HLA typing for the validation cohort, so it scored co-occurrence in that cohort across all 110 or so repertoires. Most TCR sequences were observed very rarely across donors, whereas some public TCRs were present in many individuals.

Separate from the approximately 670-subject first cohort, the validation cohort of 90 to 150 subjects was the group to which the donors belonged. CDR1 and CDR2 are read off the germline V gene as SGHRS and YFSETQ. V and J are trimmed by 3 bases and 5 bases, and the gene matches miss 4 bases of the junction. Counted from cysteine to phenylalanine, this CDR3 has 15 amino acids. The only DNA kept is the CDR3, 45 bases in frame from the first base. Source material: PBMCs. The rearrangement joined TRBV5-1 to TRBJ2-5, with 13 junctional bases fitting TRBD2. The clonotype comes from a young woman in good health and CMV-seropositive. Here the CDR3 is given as CASSYAGLAGETQYF. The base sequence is TGCGCCAGCAGCTACGCGGGACTAGCGGGGGAGACCCAGTACTTC. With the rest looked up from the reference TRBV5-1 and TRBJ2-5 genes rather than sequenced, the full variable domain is KAGVTQTPRYLIKTRGQQVTLSCSPISGHRSVSWYQQTPGQGLQFLFEYFSETQRNKGNFPGRFSGRQFSNSRSEMNVSTLELGDSALYLCASSYAGLAGETQYFGPGTRLLVL.